This T cell receptor beta chain came from a study of blood T cell repertoires in COVID-19. Study context: Acute and convalescent COVID-19 samples came from the United States, Italy and Spain. PBMCs, B-cell-depleted T cells, or T cells were the source of the cDNA or gDNA that made up the material.

Per the study methods: For nucleated cells, counts were estimated from reference gene primer amplification. Some clones are missing from TCRdb's copy, which holds only in-frame ones; the method was immunoSEQ multiplex PCR. The DNA gave D and trimming, while V, J and clone size come from that table. Of fewer than 30,000 clones listed, 85% are singletons. CDR3 length: 15 residues. Trimming shortened V by 5 bases and J by 7 bases, and 18 bases separated the two germline ends. The germline gives CDR1 LNHDA, CDR2 SQIVND (reference sequence). The chain links TRBV19 to TRBJ2-1; tentative D call: TRBD1 (6 bases). The sequenced sample consisted of peripheral blood. This clonotype originated in a human donor in a cohort sampled during active COVID-19. In DNA form, the CDR3 reads TGTGCCAGTAGTCTTCGAAGGGCAGGGGTGAATGAGCAGTTCTTC. Residues: CASSLRRAGVNEQFF.